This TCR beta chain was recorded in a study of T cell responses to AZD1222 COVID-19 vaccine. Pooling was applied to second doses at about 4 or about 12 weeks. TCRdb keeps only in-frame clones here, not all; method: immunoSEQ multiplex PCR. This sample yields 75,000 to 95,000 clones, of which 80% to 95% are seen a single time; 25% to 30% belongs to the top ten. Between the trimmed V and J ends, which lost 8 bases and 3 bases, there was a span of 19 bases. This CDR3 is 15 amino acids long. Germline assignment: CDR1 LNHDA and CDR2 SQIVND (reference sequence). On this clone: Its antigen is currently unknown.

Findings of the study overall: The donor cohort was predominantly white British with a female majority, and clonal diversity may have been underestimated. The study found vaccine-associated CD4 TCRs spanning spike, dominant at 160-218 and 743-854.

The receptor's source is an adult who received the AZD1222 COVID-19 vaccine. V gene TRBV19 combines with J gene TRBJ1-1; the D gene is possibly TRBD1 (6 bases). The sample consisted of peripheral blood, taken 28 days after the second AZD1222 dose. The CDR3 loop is CASRTRGDPDTEAFF. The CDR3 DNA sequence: TGTGCCAGTCGAACAAGGGGGGACCCGGACACTGAAGCTTTCTTT.